This T cell receptor (beta chain) was found in a study of read filtering for tumor transcriptome and immune sequencing. Study information: IR-seq gave about 4.05 to 11 million TCR reads per sample; RNA-seq gave about 80 to 1,400. Study-level findings and limits: About 80% of IR-seq clonotypes had a single read, yet these held approximately 3.5% of reads. The CD138-negative fraction was mixed bone marrow immune cells, not pure T cells.

From around 440 ng of RNA, a library with molecular barcoded alpha/delta and beta/gamma adaptors was made. TCRdb independently ran MiXCR on the reads; one entry per CDR3 protein. The sample records 35,000 to 55,000 distinct CDR3 sequences, about 12% being singletons. Germline CDR1 and CDR2: SGHRS and YFSETQ. The V gene end was trimmed by 4 bases and the J gene end by 5 bases; junction bases not matched to a gene: 11. There are 17 residues in the CDR3. Every patient had bone marrow sampled while the disease was active. This clonotype was observed many times. What it binds is unknown. Sequencing was performed on a population of CD138-negative cells sorted from bone marrow. The J gene is TRBJ2-2, the V gene TRBV5-1, with TRBD1 matching 10 bases. The TCR was taken from a donor older than 35 with multiple myeloma. CDR3 loop: CASSLRGQGIYTGELFF. The CDR3, as DNA: TGCGCCAGCAGCCTGAGGGGACAGGGGATTTATACCGGGGAGCTGTTTTTT.